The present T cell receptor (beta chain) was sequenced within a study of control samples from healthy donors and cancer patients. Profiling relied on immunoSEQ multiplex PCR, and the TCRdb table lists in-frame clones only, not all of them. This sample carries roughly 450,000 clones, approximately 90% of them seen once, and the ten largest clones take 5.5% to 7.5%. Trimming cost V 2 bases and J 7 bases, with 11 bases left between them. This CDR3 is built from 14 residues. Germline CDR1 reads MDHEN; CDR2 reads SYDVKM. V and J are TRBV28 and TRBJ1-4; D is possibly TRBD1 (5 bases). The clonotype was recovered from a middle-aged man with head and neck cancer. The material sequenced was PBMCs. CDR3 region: CASSLVGGREKLFF. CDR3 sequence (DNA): TGTGCCAGCAGTTTAGTCGGGGGACGTGAAAAACTGTTTTTT.